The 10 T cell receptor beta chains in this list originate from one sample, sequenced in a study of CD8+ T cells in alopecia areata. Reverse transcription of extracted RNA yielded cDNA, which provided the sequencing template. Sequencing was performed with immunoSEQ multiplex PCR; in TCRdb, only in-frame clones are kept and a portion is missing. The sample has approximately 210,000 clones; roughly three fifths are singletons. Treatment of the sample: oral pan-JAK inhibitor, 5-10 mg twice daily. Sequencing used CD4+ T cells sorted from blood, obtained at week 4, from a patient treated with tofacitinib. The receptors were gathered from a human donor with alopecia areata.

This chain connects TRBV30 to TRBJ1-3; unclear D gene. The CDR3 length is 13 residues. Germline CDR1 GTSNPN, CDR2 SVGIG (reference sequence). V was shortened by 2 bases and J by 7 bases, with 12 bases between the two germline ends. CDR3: CAWSFQVGNTIYF. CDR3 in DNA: TGTGCCTGGAGTTTCCAGGTGGGGAACACCATATATTTT.

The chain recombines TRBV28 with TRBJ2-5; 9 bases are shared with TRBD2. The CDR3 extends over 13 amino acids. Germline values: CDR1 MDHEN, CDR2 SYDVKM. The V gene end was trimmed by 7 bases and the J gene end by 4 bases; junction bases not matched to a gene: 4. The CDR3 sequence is CASTLAGTETQYF. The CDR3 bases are TGTGCCAGCACCCTAGCGGGGACAGAGACCCAGTACTTC.

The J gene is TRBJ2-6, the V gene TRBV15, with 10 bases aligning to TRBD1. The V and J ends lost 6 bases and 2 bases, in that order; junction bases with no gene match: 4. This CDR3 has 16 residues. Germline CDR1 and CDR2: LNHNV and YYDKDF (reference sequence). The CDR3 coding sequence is TGTGCCACCAGGGGGGGACAGGGGCCTGGGGCCAACGTCCTGACTTTC. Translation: CATRGGQGPGANVLTF.

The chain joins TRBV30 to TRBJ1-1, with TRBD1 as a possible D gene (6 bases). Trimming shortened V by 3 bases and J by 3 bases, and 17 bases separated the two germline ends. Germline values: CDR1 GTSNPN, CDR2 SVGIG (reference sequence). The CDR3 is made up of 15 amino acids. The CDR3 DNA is TGTGCCTGGAGCCCCGGGGGCGGAGGGGACACTGAAGCTTTCTTT. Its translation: CAWSPGGGGDTEAFF.

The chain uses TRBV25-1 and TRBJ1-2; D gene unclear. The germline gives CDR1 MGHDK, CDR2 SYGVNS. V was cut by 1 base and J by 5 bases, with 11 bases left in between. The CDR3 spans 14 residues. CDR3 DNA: TGTGCCAGCAGTGAATCAGGAGGGCCGTATGGCTACACCTTC. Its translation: CASSESGGPYGYTF.

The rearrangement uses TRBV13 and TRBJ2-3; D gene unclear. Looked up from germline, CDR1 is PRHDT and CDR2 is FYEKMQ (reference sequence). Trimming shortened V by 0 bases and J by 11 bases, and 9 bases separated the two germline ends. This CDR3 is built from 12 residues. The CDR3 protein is CASSLGGNRQYF. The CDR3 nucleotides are TGTGCCAGCAGCTTAGGCGGCAACAGGCAGTATTTT.

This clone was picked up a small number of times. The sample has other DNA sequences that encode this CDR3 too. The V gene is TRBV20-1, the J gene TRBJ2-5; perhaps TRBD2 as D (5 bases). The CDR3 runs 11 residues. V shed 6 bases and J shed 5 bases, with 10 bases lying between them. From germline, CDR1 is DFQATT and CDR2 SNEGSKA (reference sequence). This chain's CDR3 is CSALERETQYF. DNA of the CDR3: TGCAGTGCCCTAGAGCGGGAGACCCAGTACTTC.

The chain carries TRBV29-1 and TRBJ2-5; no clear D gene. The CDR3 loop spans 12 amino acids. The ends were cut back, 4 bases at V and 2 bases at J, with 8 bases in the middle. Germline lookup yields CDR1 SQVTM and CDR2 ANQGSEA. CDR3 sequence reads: CSVALRQETQYF. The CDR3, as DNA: TGCAGCGTTGCGCTGAGGCAAGAGACCCAGTACTTC.

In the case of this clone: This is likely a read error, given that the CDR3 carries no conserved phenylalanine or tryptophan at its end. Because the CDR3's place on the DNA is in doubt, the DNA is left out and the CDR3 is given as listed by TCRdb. The chain's CDR3 is CASSFDNMGIHL. The chain uses TRBV6-5 and TRBJ1-5. The CDR3 is 12 residues long, ends included. The germline gives CDR1 MNHEY, CDR2 SVGAGI.

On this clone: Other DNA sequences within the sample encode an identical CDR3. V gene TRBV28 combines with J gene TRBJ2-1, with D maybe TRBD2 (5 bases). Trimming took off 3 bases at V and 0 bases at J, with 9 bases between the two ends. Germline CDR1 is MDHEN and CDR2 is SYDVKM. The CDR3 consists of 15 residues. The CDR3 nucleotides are TGTGCCAGCAGTTTGGGTGGGAGCTCCTACAATGAGCAGTTCTTC. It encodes CASSLGGSSYNEQFF.